This paragraph covers one T cell receptor (beta chain) sequence. At the DNA level, this CDR3 is encoded by other sequences in the same sample as well. This record comes from a study of blood T cell repertoires in COVID-19. Overall study context: PBMCs, B-cell-depleted T cells, or T cells were the source of the cDNA or gDNA that made up the material.

In the authors' methods: Counts of nucleated cells, estimated from reference gene primer amplification, were obtained. Here immunoSEQ multiplex PCR was the method, and the copy in TCRdb shows in-frame clones only, minus some. D and trimming were read from the DNA, whereas the V and J calls and clone size are those reported in that table. The sample shows nearly 300,000 clones, around 85% of them seen only once. In Seattle, patients joined the study during active infection and were tracked longitudinally. The V end was cut by 0 bases, the J end by 4 bases, with 10 bases between. The CDR3 runs to 14 residues. In germline, CDR1 is SGHRS, CDR2 YFSETQ.

Sequencing input: peripheral blood. This clonotype originated in a human donor with COVID-19, enrolled during active disease. The donor label of this sample is uncertain. The gene calls are TRBV5-1 and TRBJ1-2, with D possibly TRBD1 on 5 matching bases. The CDR3: CASSLGQGLYGYTF. The CDR3 bases are TGCGCCAGCAGCTTGGGTCAGGGCCTCTATGGCTACACCTTC.